This T cell receptor (beta chain) was observed in a study of blood T cell repertoires in COVID-19 (dated by TCRdb to between 2020 and 2021). About the full investigation: Samples covering the acute and convalescent phases of COVID-19 were provided by collaborators in the United States, Italy and Spain. The material from the prospective study consisted of cDNA or gDNA derived from T cells, B-cell-depleted T cells, or PBMCs. The repertoires were released in a freely available public database intended as a resource for research on the immune response to SARS-CoV-2. Subjects who had been exposed to COVID-19, were actively infected with it, or had recovered from it provided the deeply sampled blood TCRbeta repertoires that made up the dataset. A de-identified subject ID, COVID-19 status, age in years and sex were almost always included in the sample metadata. Samples were obtained from the ongoing ImmuneRACE study (first 160 participants) and from approximately 1,200 subjects provided by 6 global collaborators. Where available, HLA class I and class II types were obtained from metadata supplied by the sample provider rather than from assay-based typing. The paper as a whole reports these results and caveats: How much clinical and demographic metadata was included differed by source and by participant, and the metadata was provided uncurated.

In Seattle, one collaborating source enrolled patients while the infection was active and tracked those patients longitudinally over the course of disease. The collaborating institutions used their own protocols to collect whole blood in K2EDTA tubes. For TCRbeta analysis, collaborators shipped samples in one of three forms: frozen whole blood, isolated PBMCs, or DNA extracted from either of those sample types. This clone was observed a single time. Its cognate antigen has yet to be identified. No much larger clone exists at a distance of one base, and base qualities are not known. Spanning cysteine to phenylalanine, the CDR3 consists of 16 amino acids. The kept DNA is CDR3 alone, 48 bases in frame from the first base. Trimming accounts for 3 bases at V and 10 bases at J, while the number of junction bases matched to no gene is 16. The germline V gene supplies CDR1 MGHRA and CDR2 YSYEKL. The immunoSEQ Assay, a bias-controlled multiplex PCR, was used to amplify TCRbeta CDR3 regions from genomic DNA. Concerning the study's data processing: Nucleated cell counts per sample were estimated from amplification of reference gene primers within the assay. To quantify the absolute abundance of each unique TCRbeta CDR3 rearrangement, sequence reads were collapsed and filtered. Productive Simpson clonality was computed per sample as the square root of Simpson's diversity index over productive rearrangements. The clones in this table, taken by TCRdb from immuneACCESS, are in-frame only. Not every clone is retained; where verified, under half of the shortfall comes from an unresolved V gene, and the cause of the rest is unknown. The DNA was the basis for D and trimming; V, J and clone size are from that table. The sample table records about 120,000 clones; approximately 85% of these occur just once. About 17% of the sample is in the top ten clones.

The specimen sequenced was peripheral blood. The receptor's source is a man aged 30 to 45 with COVID-19, enrolled during active disease. The rearrangement joined TRBV4-1 to TRBJ2-5; 8 bases in the middle match TRBD1. The base sequence is TGCGCCAGCAGCCAGCGCAGGGGGCTGGGCGACTGGGGCCAGTACTTC. Translation gives CASSQRRGLGDWGQYF.